This T cell receptor beta chain was sequenced during a study of T cell changes during pregnancy in multiple sclerosis. This CDR3 has 15 amino acids. V gave up 3 bases and J gave up 3 bases, with 14 bases separating them. The germline gives CDR1 MGHDK, CDR2 SYGVNS. TCRdb keeps only in-frame clones here, not all; method: immunoSEQ multiplex PCR. Of 19,000 or so clones listed, approximately 88% were seen once; the top ten hold 5% to 6.5%. This clonotype originated in a female donor in good health, enrolled as a control in a pregnancy study. This sequence joins TRBV25-1 and TRBJ1-1, with D tentatively TRBD1 (5 bases). This sample comprised CD8+ T cells from peripheral blood mononuclear cells, obtained after pregnancy. The CDR3 loop reads CASSDPAGGDTEAFF. The CDR3 DNA reads TGTGCCAGCAGTGACCCCGCGGGGGGTGACACTGAAGCTTTCTTT.